One TCR beta chain is described in this entry. This PCR relied on a set of 60 Vbeta primers and 13 Jbeta primers. The assay was immunoSEQ multiplex PCR, and TCRdb's table has in-frame clones only and misses some. The data show roughly 190,000 clones, approximately 80% seen once. This specimen belongs to a study of cytomegalovirus exposure and HLA in healthy donors. The CDR3 runs to 14 residues. Germline CDR1 and CDR2: MNHEY and SVGAGI. V lost 2 bases to trimming and J lost 4 bases; unmatched junction nucleotides: 4. This rearrangement joins TRBV6-5 to TRBJ1-2; 7 bases agree with TRBD1. Sequencing was done on a sample of PBMCs. The receptor was isolated from a woman in her twenties or thirties in good health and CMV-seropositive. The CDR3 loop is CASSYGGGGYGYTF. The CDR3 DNA is TGTGCCAGCAGTTACGGAGGGGGCGGCTATGGCTACACCTTC.